What follows is one TCR beta chain and its context. This entry belongs to a study of patients and donors after allogeneic stem cell transplantation. The CDR3 consists of 14 residues. Between the trimmed V and J ends, which lost 6 bases and 1 base, there was a span of 12 bases. TCRdb redid the calling of the RT-PCR reads with MiXCR, one entry per CDR3 protein. The sample yields some 150,000 distinct CDR3 sequences, 37% seen once. The material sequenced was blood, either unsorted or a sorted T cell fraction (not recorded which). This clonotype originated in a human donor who was either an allogeneic HSCT recipient or a stem cell or donor lymphocyte infusion donor (not recorded which). It is not recorded whose cells these are; they may come from a transplant donor. The V gene is TRBV12-3 or TRBV12-4, the J gene TRBJ1-1; maybe TRBD1 (6 bases). The CDR3: CASRLTGSNTEAFF. DNA of the CDR3: TGTGCCAGCAGGTTGACAGGATCGAACACTGAAGCTTTCTTT.